Each of the 26 T cell receptor beta chains below was sequenced from the same sample in a study of cytomegalovirus exposure and HLA in healthy donors. 13 Jbeta primers and 60 Vbeta primers were used for the PCR. Generated by immunoSEQ multiplex PCR, the TCRdb table keeps only in-frame clones and is missing some. Of approximately 170,000 clones listed, 71% are singletons. Sequenced sample: PBMCs. The receptors originated from a girl aged 10 to 17 in good health and CMV-seronegative.

V gene TRBV27 combines with J gene TRBJ2-5, with 8 nucleotides matching TRBD1. This CDR3 contains 15 residues. Germline CDR1 MNHEY, CDR2 SMNVEV (reference sequence). Trimming took 6 bases from V and 4 from J; bases not matched to a gene: 10. CDR3 protein: CASRGADRVGETQYF. The CDR3 DNA reads as TGTGCCAGCAGGGGGGCGGACAGGGTGGGAGAGACCCAGTACTTC.

This clone was picked up one time. V and J are TRBV6-5 and TRBJ1-1; possible D gene TRBD1, 5 bases. The germline CDR1 and CDR2 sequences are MNHEY and SVGAGI. V was pared by 4 bases and J by 4 bases, with 16 bases between. The CDR3 has 15 residues. CDR3 sequence: CASSWRDSWGTEAFF. Written as DNA, the CDR3 is TGTGCCAGCAGTTGGAGGGACTCCTGGGGCACTGAAGCTTTCTTT.

J is TRBJ2-3 and V is TRBV19, with 8 bases that match TRBD1. The germline V gene encodes CDR1 LNHDA and CDR2 SQIVND (reference sequence). The CDR3 is 15 residues long. With V trimmed by 6 bases and J by 6 bases, 11 bases remained unmatched. The CDR3 region has the DNA TGTGCCAGTAGCCCCGGGACAGGCCCCCCGGATACGCAGTATTTT. This codes for CASSPGTGPPDTQYF.

The genes are TRBV7-9 and TRBJ1-4, with 8 bases lining up with TRBD1. The CDR3 is 18 amino acids. Germline V gene sequence: CDR1 SEHNR, CDR2 FQNEAQ (reference sequence). With V trimmed by 5 bases and J by 4 bases, 15 bases remained unmatched. In DNA form, the CDR3 reads TGTGCCAGCAGCGCATCCGGACAGGGAACCAGTTTTAATGAAAAACTGTTTTTT. Translated, it gives CASSASGQGTSFNEKLFF.

The chain couples TRBV10-3 to TRBJ1-1; 8 nucleotides agree with TRBD1. The CDR3 is 19 residues long. The ends lost 0 bases at V and 5 bases at J; junction bases unmatched: 17. CDR1 is ENHRY, CDR2 SYGVKD, per germline. Written as DNA, the CDR3 is TGTGCCATCAGTGAGTCGGGGGCCGGTCTAGGACAGGGCGGGACTGAAGCTTTCTTT. Amino acid sequence: CAISESGAGLGQGGTEAFF.

The CDR3 DNA sequence: TGTGCCATCAGTGGGCTTGGCGGGGGGCTCACCGGGGAGCTGTTTTTT. It translates to CAISGLGGGLTGELFF. V is TRBV10-3 and J is TRBJ2-2; 8 bases match TRBD2. CDR1 and CDR2 from the germline V gene are ENHRY and SYGVKD. The CDR3 is 16 residues long. J was trimmed by 4 bases and V by 4 bases; bases with no gene match: 8.

This CDR3 reads CASSPGTALYGYTF. CDR3 coding DNA: TGTGCCAGCAGCCCCGGGACAGCTTTGTATGGCTACACCTTC. The V call is TRBV7-6, the J call TRBJ1-2; TRBD1 aligns across 7 bases. The CDR3 has 14 residues. J gave up 5 bases and V 5 bases, and 8 bases lay outside the gene matches. Germline loops: CDR1 SGHVS, CDR2 FNYEAQ.

The chain has TRBV7-8 and TRBJ2-7; TRBD1 might be the D (6 bases). V lost 5 bases and J 0 bases, leaving 11 bases between the germline ends. This CDR3 has 14 amino acids. Germline CDR1 is SGHVS and CDR2 is FQNEAQ. The CDR3 coding sequence is TGTGCCAGCAGCATGACAGGAGCCTCCTACGAGCAGTACTTC. Protein: CASSMTGASYEQYF.

V usage is TRBV9 and J usage is TRBJ1-1, with TRBD1 as a possible D gene (6 bases). V was pared by 3 bases and J by 5 bases, with 17 bases between. The CDR3 spans 15 residues. Looked up from germline, CDR1 is SGDLS and CDR2 is YYNGEE. This chain's CDR3 is CASSAFEGGGTEAFF. Written as DNA, the CDR3 is TGTGCCAGCAGCGCGTTCGAGGGAGGGGGTACTGAAGCTTTCTTT.

The chain combines TRBV5-1 with TRBJ2-7; D may be TRBD2 (5 bases). CDR3 length: 13 residues. V dropped 7 bases and J dropped 0 bases, with 11 bases sitting between them. The germline V gene encodes CDR1 SGHRS and CDR2 YFSETQ. The CDR3 nucleotides are TGCGCCAGCCGCTGGGAGAGCTCCTACGAGCAGTACTTC. Its translation is CASRWESSYEQYF.

The chain combines TRBV7-9 with TRBJ2-7; weak D call: TRBD1 (5 bases). The CDR3 totals 14 residues. Deletions cut 1 base from V and 4 bases from J, with 11 bases between. From germline, CDR1 is SEHNR and CDR2 FQNEAQ (reference sequence). CDR3 sequence (DNA): TGTGCCAGCAGCTTAGTAGGGGCCCGGTACGAGCAGTACTTC. Translation: CASSLVGARYEQYF.

The genes are TRBV5-4 and TRBJ2-6, with a possible D match to TRBD2 (5 bases). CDR3 length: 17 amino acids. The V gene lost 4 bases and the J gene lost 4 bases, with 18 bases spanning the gap. In germline, CDR1 is SGHNT, CDR2 YYREEE (reference sequence). The CDR3 DNA reads as TGTGCCAGCAGCACCCCCCGGGGAGCTATCGGGGCCAACGTCCTGACTTTC. Translation gives CASSTPRGAIGANVLTF.

The rearrangement joins TRBV27 to TRBJ2-7; 10 positions match TRBD1. This CDR3 is 15 amino acids long. Germline V gives CDR1 MNHEY, CDR2 SMNVEV (reference sequence). Unmatched junction bases numbered 7, after V lost 5 bases and J lost 3 bases. CDR3 region: CASSPRTGGFYEQYF. DNA for the CDR3: TGTGCCAGCAGTCCACGGACAGGGGGATTCTACGAGCAGTACTTC.

The chain is built from TRBV7-6 and TRBJ2-7; 7 bases are shared with TRBD1. CDR3 length: 14 amino acids. CDR1 and CDR2 (germline): SGHVS, FNYEAQ. J lost 5 bases, V lost 5 bases, and 9 bases had no gene match. DNA of the CDR3: TGTGCCAGCAGCCCGCGACAGGGTTCCGACGAGCAGTACTTC. Protein product: CASSPRQGSDEQYF.

The CDR3 region is CASSRRGGGNQPQHF. The CDR3 DNA follows: TGTGCCAGCAGCCGCCGGGGGGGAGGTAATCAGCCCCAGCATTTT. The rearrangement joins TRBV5-6 to TRBJ1-5; D is perhaps TRBD1 (5 bases). The V gene lost 4 bases and the J gene lost 4 bases, with 15 bases spanning the gap. The CDR3 loop spans 15 amino acids. From germline, CDR1 is SGHDT and CDR2 YYEEEE.

The chain links TRBV2 to TRBJ2-3; perhaps TRBD2 as D (5 bases). Germline CDR1 reads SNHLY; CDR2 reads FYNNEI. Trimming took off 7 bases at V and 5 bases at J, with 13 bases between the two ends. This CDR3 comprises 13 residues. The CDR3 DNA sequence: TGTGCCAGCATGGAGTCGGGGAAAGATACGCAGTATTTT. Amino acids: CASMESGKDTQYF.

This rearrangement joins TRBV10-2 to TRBJ2-5, with D perhaps matching TRBD1 (6 bases). The CDR3 extends over 14 amino acids. The V gene's germline CDR1 is WSHSY and CDR2 SAAADI. Trimming removed 2 bases at V and 5 bases at J, with 12 bases between. The CDR3 spells CASSEVRGGETQYF. The DNA of the CDR3 is TGCGCCAGCAGTGAGGTCAGGGGTGGGGAGACCCAGTACTTC.

The chain couples TRBV27 to TRBJ1-1, with no clear D. V was clipped by 6 bases and J by 1 base, with 9 bases between them. This CDR3 has 13 residues. The germline CDR1 and CDR2 sequences are MNHEY and SMNVEV (reference sequence). CDR3 loop: CASRPRQNTEAFF. The CDR3 DNA sequence: TGTGCCAGCAGGCCGCGGCAGAACACTGAAGCTTTCTTT.

The genes are TRBV29-1 and TRBJ2-7; D perhaps matches TRBD2 (6 bases). Deletions cut 7 bases from V and 3 bases from J, with 13 bases between. This CDR3 is built from 12 residues. Germline CDR1 and CDR2: SQVTM and ANQGSEA. Here the CDR3 DNA reads TGCAGCGGGAGGGACCCGGGCTACGAGCAGTACTTC. Amino acid sequence: CSGRDPGYEQYF.

This chain uses TRBV27 with TRBJ1-2; maybe TRBD1 (5 bases). The length of the CDR3 is 18 residues. The ends were cut back, 6 bases at V and 0 bases at J, with 23 bases in the middle. Germline assignment: CDR1 MNHEY and CDR2 SMNVEV (reference sequence). The chain's CDR3 is CASSLGFREGAANYGYTF. As DNA, the CDR3 is TGTGCCAGCAGCTTGGGGTTCAGGGAAGGGGCCGCTAACTATGGCTACACCTTC.

The chain couples TRBV7-6 to TRBJ2-5; no definite D call. V gave up 8 bases and J gave up 5 bases, with 3 bases separating them. Germline V gives CDR1 SGHVS, CDR2 FNYEAQ. There are 9 residues in the CDR3. The DNA of the CDR3 is TGTGCCAGCCTCGAGACCCAGTACTTC. Amino acid sequence: CASLETQYF.

V and J are TRBV29-1 and TRBJ2-1; tentatively, D is TRBD2 (6 bases). Germline V gene sequence: CDR1 SQVTM, CDR2 ANQGSEA. The CDR3 covers 13 residues. The germline V and J ends were trimmed by 2 bases and 8 bases, with 13 bases remaining between them. In DNA form, the CDR3 reads TGCAGCGTTGAACCTCCGGGAGAGGATGAGCAGTTCTTC. Translation gives CSVEPPGEDEQFF.

The rearrangement uses TRBV18 and TRBJ1-1; D gene uncertain. Germline V gives CDR1 KGHSH, CDR2 LQKENI. V was clipped by 5 bases and J by 1 base, with 11 bases between them. The CDR3 consists of 14 residues. The CDR3 DNA is TGTGCCAGCTCATCTGACACGAGGAACACTGAAGCTTTCTTT. This gives the protein CASSSDTRNTEAFF.

To note about this clone: Other DNA sequences in the same sample also yield this CDR3. This sequence joins TRBV7-9 and TRBJ2-7, with 8 bases lining up with TRBD1. The CDR3 extends over 14 amino acids. V was pared by 2 bases and J by 3 bases, with 3 bases of the junction left unmatched. Germline V gene data show CDR1 as SEHNR and CDR2 as FQNEAQ (reference sequence). Here the CDR3 DNA reads TGTGCCAGCAGCTTATCAGGGGGCTTCTACGAGCAGTACTTC. This codes for CASSLSGGFYEQYF.

The chain employs TRBV10-1 and TRBJ2-1; weak D call: TRBD2 (6 bases). Germline loops: CDR1 WNHNN, CDR2 SYGVQD (reference sequence). V lost 6 bases to trimming and J lost 3 bases, with 9 bases between them. This CDR3 is 13 amino acids long. The CDR3 nucleotides are TGCGCCAGCAGCCCGGGGGACTACAATGAGCAGTTCTTC. Its translation is CASSPGDYNEQFF.

The rearrangement joins TRBV25-1 to TRBJ2-7; 7 bases map to TRBD2. Per germline, CDR1 MGHDK and CDR2 SYGVNS. The CDR3 consists of 12 residues. Trimming at V came to 1 base and at J to 6 bases, leaving 0 bases not matched to a gene. CDR3 region: CASSEWGGEQYF. CDR3 nucleotide sequence: TGTGCCAGCAGTGAATGGGGGGGCGAGCAGTACTTC.